Presented here are 9 T cell receptor beta chains from one specimen sequenced in a study of blood T cells in healthy people across ages (dated by TCRdb to between 2014 and 2017). Library method: 5' RACE. The sequencing machine was an Illumina HiSeq 2500. A second PCR of about 6 to 11 cycles was performed with a sample-barcoded 5' primer and a J-beta primer mix. TCRdb reworked the public reads: Q25 trimming with fastp, MiXCR clone assembly, productive beta chains retained. Entries that share a CDR3 protein sequence are merged under the most common genes and DNA. The sample has roughly 500,000 distinct CDR3 sequences on record, 27% of them singletons. Around 18% of the sample comes from the top ten. Sequenced input: blood. These receptors were obtained from a woman in her 70s in good health.

The chain recombines TRBV29-1 with TRBJ1-2; TRBD1 matches at 9 bases. The V gene end was trimmed by 5 bases and the J gene end by 3 bases; junction bases not matched to a gene: 7. The CDR3 covers 14 residues. The germline V gene has CDR1 SQVTM and CDR2 ANQGSEA. The CDR3 sequence: CSVQRDREYYGYTF. The CDR3, as DNA: TGCAGCGTTCAAAGGGACAGGGAATACTATGGCTACACCTTC.

This clonotype has only a few counts. This chain joins TRBV13 and TRBJ2-7, with a weak D call TRBD2 (5 bases). The assigned J gene may be wrong: the sequence end matches TRBJ2-1 better. The V gene's germline CDR1 is PRHDT and CDR2 FYEKMQ (reference sequence). The CDR3 is made up of 15 amino acids. The CDR3 protein is CASSLGQSGNNEQFF. The DNA of the CDR3 is TGTGCCAGCAGCTTAGGCCAGTCGGGGAACAATGAGCAGTTCTTC.

This clonotype was observed a handful of times. The chain uses TRBV10-3 and TRBJ2-3; 10 bases map to TRBD2. Per the germline V gene, CDR1 is ENHRY and CDR2 is SYGVKD. CDR3 length equals 16 residues. J lost 10 bases, V lost 2 bases, and 12 bases had no gene match. The CDR3 sequence is CAISEGIAGGPEAQYF. The CDR3 DNA reads as TGTGCCATCAGTGAGGGGATAGCGGGGGGCCCCGAAGCGCAGTATTTT.

The rearrangement links TRBV6-2 or TRBV6-3 to TRBJ2-1; 7 bases agree with TRBD1. This CDR3 is 13 amino acids long. V shed 11 bases, J shed 2 bases, and the junction held 6 bases outside the gene matches. Germline values: CDR1 MNHEY, CDR2 SVGEGT. The CDR3 reads CAVRQGAYNEQFF. CDR3 in DNA: TGTGCCGTACGACAGGGAGCCTACAATGAGCAGTTCTTC.

This chain connects TRBV20-1 to TRBJ1-5; 8 bases match TRBD1. The CDR3 sequence is 13 residues long. The germline CDR1 and CDR2 sequences are DFQATT and SNEGSKA (reference sequence). J gave up 5 bases and V 4 bases, and 4 bases lay outside the gene matches. The CDR3 bases are TGCAGTGCTACAGGGGGCCCCTATCAGCCCCAGCATTTT. It yields the protein CSATGGPYQPQHF.

The chain couples TRBV12-3 or TRBV12-4 to TRBJ2-1; TRBD1 aligns across 9 bases. This CDR3 spans 15 amino acids. V was clipped by 5 bases and J by 7 bases; unmatched bases: 9. CDR3 sequence (DNA): TGTGCCAGCAGTCCTCCTTACAGGGGGCGGAATGAGCAGTTCTTC. Amino acid sequence: CASSPPYRGRNEQFF.

With respect to this clonotype: At one of its ends the junction is not consistent with the germline gene, which may arise from a read error. The V and J genes are TRBV18 and TRBJ1-2, with D unresolved. The CDR3 runs to 12 residues. From germline, CDR1 is KGHSH and CDR2 LQKENI. CDR3 nucleotides: TGTGCCAACTCAAGCCAGAACTATGGCTACACCTTC. Amino acid sequence: CANSSQNYGYTF.

This clonotype was recorded at least ten times. This rearrangement joins TRBV7-9 to TRBJ1-5; D uncertain. CDR1 is SEHNR and CDR2 is FQNEAQ in the germline V gene (reference sequence). The CDR3 covers 14 residues. Trimming removed 2 bases from V and 2 bases from J, with 7 bases in between. The CDR3 region has the DNA TGTGCCAGCAGCTTACAAGGAGGCAATCAGCCCCAGCATTTT. This codes for CASSLQGGNQPQHF.

The chain recombines TRBV7-2 with TRBJ2-2; D is uncertain. There are 15 residues in the CDR3. Germline lookup yields CDR1 SGHTA and CDR2 FQGNSA. Deletions cut 0 bases from V and 3 bases from J, with 8 bases between. The DNA for the CDR3 is TGTGCCAGCAGCTTAGCGCCGTCTTACACCGGGGAGCTGTTTTTT. This encodes CASSLAPSYTGELFF. The whole variable domain, filled in from reference TRBV7-2 and TRBJ2-2, reads GAGVSQSPSNKVTEKGKDVELRCDPISGHTALYWYRQSLGQGLEFLIYFQGNSAPDKSGLPSDRFSAERTGGSVSTLTIQRTQQEDSAVYLCASSLAPSYTGELFFGEGSRLTVL.